This entry is about one T cell receptor beta chain. Its matching antigen is unknown. The record originates from a study of T-cell memory formation after mild COVID-19. Constant-segment-primed 5'RACE gave TCR alpha and TCR beta cDNA libraries with sample barcodes and UMIs. Using its own MiXCR run on the 5' RACE reads, TCRdb lists one record per CDR3 protein. The sample includes 300,000 to 400,000 distinct CDR3 sequences, around 27% seen only once; the top ten take approximately 15%. General study points: Later expanders leaned toward CD4+, whereas clones contracting from day 15 to 85 were balanced CD4/CD8. Pre-infection memory contained some responding clones, which suggested that cross-reactive memory had joined. Second-wave clones reaching peak frequency on day 37 lacked confirmed SARS-CoV-2 specificity.

Per germline, CDR1 LGHNA and CDR2 YSLEER. V lost 0 bases to trimming and J lost 10 bases, with 12 bases between them. CDR3 length: 13 residues. The clonotype was recovered from an adult woman who had mild COVID-19 (a few samples of this study predate the infection). Cell type and time point are not known. Sequencing was carried out using PBMCs or a T cell subset sorted from them (not recorded which). The chain combines TRBV4-3 with TRBJ1-1; D unclear. The CDR3 region has the DNA TGCGCCAGCAGCCAAGAACGGAGCCTGGGAGCTTTCTTT. It is translated as CASSQERSLGAFF.